This T cell receptor beta chain was captured by sequencing in a study of immune aging and cytomegalovirus after organ transplant (dated by TCRdb to the early 2020s). For context, the study as a whole: Three-drug immunosuppression with prednisone, tacrolimus, and mycophenolate was given to all transplant recipients.

Here is what the overall study found, with its caveats: Large clones contained a bigger proportion of TEMRA cells, and over time the seven largest clones (around 2,000 cells) picked up aged and TEMRA cells and lost TCM cells. Aged-phenotype cells increased post-transplant regardless of clone size, earlier in large clones (days 200-264) than small clones, following viremia. CD57 was not measured in the sequencing data, so a conservative gene-based aging definition was used instead.

Taken with the paper, the label for time point translates to: five sample-tagged time points from pre-transplant (day -1) to day 368 post-transplant, pooled. After thawing, PBMC were stimulated with a CMV IE-1 overlapping peptide library for eleven to twelve hours, with no transport inhibitors added. After being thawed and rested overnight, the cells were stimulated in R10 medium along with CD28/CD49d costimulation. The IE-1 peptide library was made up of 15-amino-acid peptides with 11-amino-acid overlaps. Each time point was barcoded with BD Single-Cell Multiplexing Kit Sample Tags, pooled, and stained with oligo-conjugated anti-CD45RA plus sorting antibodies. A BD FACSAria III was used to sort CMV-responsive CD8+CD137+ and CD4+CD154+ T cells at 4-way purity. Blood was drawn into EDTA vacutainers and was processed by Ficoll gradient within 1-24 hours. The V end loses 3 bases and the J end loses 2 bases, and a stretch of 11 bases separates them. The CDR3 numbers 14 residues from cysteine through phenylalanine. Of the read, only the CDR3 DNA is kept; its 42 bases are in frame from base 1. CDR1 and CDR2, looked up from the germline V gene, are SGHRS and YFSETQ.

Library preparation used single-cell sequencing. The reads were generated on an Illumina NovaSeq 6000. The BD Rhapsody Targeted mRNA and AbSeq Reagent Kit, in a microwell format, was used for cell capture and library preparation. The libraries included TCR, sample tags, AbSeq, and targeted mRNA from the Human T-Cell Expression Panel, along with custom TOX and TOX2 primers. Sequencing of the libraries was done on an Illumina NovaSeq. The published analysis was carried out like this. The analysis covered around 10,000 cells in total, of which about 7,100 were CD8 T cells and about 4,500 were CD8 T cells with an identifiable TCR CDR3. On the Seven Bridges Genomics platform, raw data were run through the BD Rhapsody Targeted Analysis Pipeline with V(D)J processing. Quality control, Sample Tag demultiplexing with Lex-BDSMK, clone identification with VDJ Explorer, and Seurat clustering were all done in SeqGeq 1.6.0. A clone was considered non-expanded if it made up <1% of CD8 T cells, and considered a clonal expansion if it made up >2.5% of the sample. The public reads were reanalyzed by TCRdb: fastp trimming at Q25, MiXCR alignment, in-frame beta chains only. Every CDR3 protein is listed once, alongside the most common genes and DNA of its rows. What appears here as the V and J calls and clone size reflects TCRdb's work, not the paper's. A total of about 21,000 distinct CDR3 sequences appear in this sample, approximately 40% of them only once. 25% to 30% of the sample belongs to the ten largest clones.

Worth noting for this clonotype: What this receptor recognizes is not known. Base-call qualities are not available, and no considerably larger clone is one nucleotide away.

The sequence came from a female donor who had a heart transplant and CMV viremia. Specimen: CMV peptide-activated CD4+ and CD8+ T cells sorted from blood, collected at five time points, pooled. The sample's cell subset or site label, in plain terms: sorted CD8+CD137+ and CD4+CD154+ T cells after roughly 12 h CMV IE-1 peptide stimulation. Recombination linked TRBV5-1 to TRBJ2-5; perhaps TRBD2 is the D gene, with 6 bases matching. The CDR3 in this case is CASSSSGVQETQYF. The DNA sequence is as follows: TGCGCCAGCAGCTCTTCGGGGGTACAAGAGACCCAGTACTTC.